This TCR beta chain came from a study of T-cell reconstitution after alpha-beta-depleted transplantation in children (dated by TCRdb to the mid-2010s). With respect to the entire study: Using TCR repertoire profiling, the study followed T-cell immune reconstitution in a quantitative way in children after TCRalphabeta/CD19-depleted allogeneic hematopoietic cell transplantation. Overall study outcomes, separate from this receptor: The apparently early recovery of alphabetaT-cell counts about two months after transplant reportedly depended on only several hundred rapidly expanded clones that came from non-depleted graft cells. Hyperexpanded clone frequencies declined over subsequent months; after one year, T-cell counts and TCRbeta diversity were mostly attributed to newly produced T cells. In some patients, the high TCRbeta diversity seen at day 60 was put down to recipient T cells and intrathymic progenitors that had survived conditioning.

On this clonotype: It lacks a known antigen. The input lacks base qualities; no much larger clone sits a single base away.

Libraries were constructed by PCR. Sequencing was performed on an Illumina HiSeq 2500. Molecular barcoding was employed in the preparation of TCR libraries, with unique molecular identifiers being used to normalize TCRbeta repertoire quantification. TCRdb handled the public reads itself, with Q25 trimming in fastp and clone calling in MiXCR, and kept productive beta chains. Every distinct CDR3 protein forms one entry, paired with its most common genes and DNA. This sample has 540,000 or so distinct CDR3 sequences in its table, and about 23% of those were observed once. 11% to 15% of the sample belongs to the ten largest clones. The treatment or condition label for this specimen denotes: allogeneic hematopoietic cell transplantation with graft depleted of TCRalphabeta T cells and CD19 B cells. The children who served as transplant recipients had been given grafts of TCRalphabeta/CD19-depleted allogeneic hematopoietic cells.

This TCR was recovered from a boy under two years old who had a stem cell transplant for acute myeloid leukemia, so the T cells may come from the graft donor. Specimen: PBMCs, mostly from graft donor cells, collected 360 days after TCRalphabeta/CD19-depleted stem cell transplant.

The CDR3 protein is CASARRSYNEQFF. The base sequence is TGTGCCAGCGCCCGGAGGTCCTACAATGAGCAGTTCTTC. This sequence uses TRBV12-3 or TRBV12-4 and TRBJ2-1; TRBD2 is perhaps the D gene, given 5 matching bases. V sheds 8 bases and J sheds 1 base, leaving 9 bases between their ends. The CDR3 has 13 amino acids, counting the end cysteine and phenylalanine. The retained sequence is limited to the CDR3, 39 bases, with the frame set at the first base.